The clone carrying this T cell receptor (beta chain) was counted at least ten times. Antigen: not known. The sample is drawn from a study of blood T cells in healthy people across ages. For the second PCR, which ran for about 7 to 11 cycles, a sample-barcoded 5' primer and a J-beta primer mix were used. A single record per CDR3 protein comes from TCRdb applying MiXCR to the 5' RACE reads. The repertoire holds some 710,000 distinct CDR3 sequences, with about 24% as singletons. Study-level findings and limits: No conclusive comparison of naive versus antigen-experienced cells was possible with unsorted PBMCs. Naive T cell percentage showed a strong correlation with the diversity of TCR beta. The recorded TCR beta diversity per million T cells decreased in a roughly linear manner with age.

With V trimmed by 6 bases and J by 1 base, 5 bases remained unmatched. This CDR3 has 13 residues. Germline V gene sequence: CDR1 DFQATT, CDR2 SNEGSKA (reference sequence). The material sequenced was blood. The gene calls are TRBV20-1 and TRBJ1-1; 7 nucleotides line up with TRBD1. This clonotype originated in a man between 65 and 85 years old in good health. This CDR3 reads CSAVGTANTEAFF. For the CDR3, the DNA is TGCAGTGCAGTCGGGACAGCGAACACTGAAGCTTTCTTT.